These 14 T cell receptor beta chains were all obtained from the same sample, sequenced in a study of T cell responses to AZD1222 COVID-19 vaccine. TCRdb keeps only in-frame clones here, not all; method: immunoSEQ multiplex PCR. The top ten clones hold more than 3% of a sample with approximately 140,000 clones, roughly 90% of them seen once. The sequences come from peripheral blood, collected 28 days after the second AZD1222 dose. The receptors were gathered from an adult who received the AZD1222 COVID-19 vaccine.

This sequence joins TRBV5-1 and TRBJ2-5; 12 nucleotides align to TRBD1. Germline V gene data show CDR1 as SGHRS and CDR2 as YFSETQ. The CDR3 contains 14 residues. The junction had 3 bases not matched to a gene; V was cut back by 4 bases and J by 5 bases. The CDR3 DNA sequence: TGCGCCAGCAGCCCGGGACAGGGGGCCGAGACCCAGTACTTC. This gives the protein CASSPGQGAETQYF.

This chain links TRBV28 with TRBJ1-2; D unresolved. CDR3 length: 12 residues. Germline CDR1 is MDHEN and CDR2 is SYDVKM. V was shortened by 3 bases and J by 5 bases, with 7 bases between the two germline ends. The CDR3 DNA sequence: TGTGCCAGCAGTTTGGATCGATATGGCTACACCTTC. Protein sequence: CASSLDRYGYTF.

The J gene is TRBJ2-1, the V gene TRBV7-2; possible D gene TRBD2, 6 bases. This CDR3 spans 15 amino acids. The V and J ends lost 1 base and 3 bases respectively, with 10 bases between them. Germline CDR1 and CDR2: SGHTA and FQGNSA. The CDR3 region is CASSLGLGFYNEQFF. Written as DNA, the CDR3 is TGTGCCAGCAGCTTAGGACTAGGCTTCTACAATGAGCAGTTCTTC.

The chain couples TRBV11-2 to TRBJ1-1; D is possibly TRBD1 (6 bases). Looked up from germline, CDR1 is SGHAT and CDR2 is FQNNGV. CDR3 length: 15 residues. Trimming cost V 5 bases and J 1 base, with 14 bases left between them. CDR3 amino acids: CASSNFGTPNTEAFF. The DNA of the CDR3 is TGTGCCAGCAGCAACTTCGGGACACCGAACACTGAAGCTTTCTTT.

This rearrangement joins TRBV7-2 to TRBJ2-1; D may be TRBD1 or TRBD2 (6 bases each). The V and J ends lost 5 bases and 6 bases respectively, with 14 bases between them. This CDR3 comprises 14 residues. CDR1 is SGHTA and CDR2 is FQGNSA in the germline V gene. CDR3 nucleotides: TGTGCCAGCAGCCCCCGCGGAGGGGGCAATGAGCAGTTCTTC. Translation: CASSPRGGGNEQFF.

This chain joins TRBV30 and TRBJ2-7, with D possibly being TRBD1 (6 bases). Trimming stripped 8 bases from V and 0 bases from J, with 17 bases between. CDR3 size: 14 residues. Germline V gene data show CDR1 as GTSNPN and CDR2 as SVGIG (reference sequence). The CDR3 region is CAGILQGNSYEQYF. The DNA for the CDR3 is TGTGCCGGGATTTTACAGGGAAACTCCTACGAGCAGTACTTC.

The chain couples TRBV6-5 to TRBJ1-2; TRBD1 might be the D (6 bases). The CDR3 has 14 residues. Trimming took off 7 bases at V and 5 bases at J, with 17 bases between the two ends. Germline lookup yields CDR1 MNHEY and CDR2 SVGAGI. CDR3 DNA: TGTGCCAGCACCCCGGACAGTAAAGTGTATGGCTACACCTTC. Translation: CASTPDSKVYGYTF.

The table lists this clone with a few counts. This chain links TRBV12-3 or TRBV12-4 with TRBJ1-5; no definite D call. This CDR3 has 12 amino acids. V dropped 4 bases and J dropped 7 bases, with 8 bases sitting between them. The CDR3 nucleotides are TGTGCCAGCAGTTCCTTGCCCCAGCCCCAGCATTTT. Amino acids: CASSSLPQPQHF.

The V gene is TRBV24-1, the J gene TRBJ2-1; 7 nucleotides line up with TRBD2. V lost 1 base and J lost 2; bases outside the gene matches: 7. Germline-derived CDR1 and CDR2 are KGHDR and SFDVKD. This CDR3 has 17 residues. DNA for the CDR3: TGTGCCACCAGTGATTTTGCTAGCGGTGGGACCTACAATGAGCAGTTCTTC. Residues: CATSDFASGGTYNEQFF.

This clone ranks as medium-sized. J is TRBJ2-1 and V is TRBV27; D possibly uses TRBD1 or TRBD2 (5 bases each). Germline V gene sequence: CDR1 MNHEY, CDR2 SMNVEV (reference sequence). Trimming removed 2 bases from V and 6 bases from J, with 14 bases in between. The CDR3 sequence is 15 residues long. This CDR3 reads CASSLLDTAGNEQFF. The CDR3 bases are TGTGCCAGCAGTTTACTGGACACTGCGGGCAATGAGCAGTTCTTC.

The chain carries TRBV2 and TRBJ2-5, with TRBD2 matching 9 bases. Germline V gene data show CDR1 as SNHLY and CDR2 as FYNNEI. This CDR3 region has 15 residues. J gave up 4 bases and V 4 bases, and 7 bases lay outside the gene matches. The CDR3, as DNA: TGTGCCAGCAGTGGCGGGAGGGCCTCTCGAGAGACCCAGTACTTC. Encoded protein: CASSGGRASRETQYF.

The V and J genes are TRBV5-6 and TRBJ1-2; perhaps TRBD1 as D (6 bases). The CDR3 is 15 amino acids. Germline loops: CDR1 SGHDT, CDR2 YYEEEE. The V gene lost 2 bases and the J gene lost 6 bases, with 17 bases spanning the gap. The CDR3 protein is CASSFRVGTTHGYTF. Here the CDR3 DNA reads TGTGCCAGCAGCTTTCGAGTTGGGACAACCCATGGCTACACCTTC. The full variable domain, completed using reference TRBV5-6 and TRBJ1-2, is DAGVTQSPTHLIKTRGQQVTLRCSPKSGHDTVSWYQQALGQGPQFIFQYYEEEERQRGNFPDRFSGHQFPNYSSELNVNALLLGDSALYLCASSFRVGTTHGYTFGSGTRLTVV.

This clone came up once. The gene calls are TRBV5-1 and TRBJ2-1; 10 nucleotides line up with TRBD1. This CDR3 has 16 amino acids. Germline CDR1 is SGHRS and CDR2 is YFSETQ. The V gene end was trimmed by 7 bases and the J gene end by 8 bases; junction bases not matched to a gene: 15. CDR3 nucleotides: TGCGCCAGCGGACTTTCACCGGGACAGGGGAAAGATGAGCAGTTCTTC. Translating it yields CASGLSPGQGKDEQFF.

This clone has just one count. V and J are TRBV6-2 or TRBV6-3 and TRBJ2-3, with 10 bases aligning to TRBD1. The V gene's germline CDR1 is MNHEY and CDR2 SVGEGT. The CDR3 runs to 16 residues. The V and J ends lost 2 bases and 4 bases, in that order; junction bases with no gene match: 6. This CDR3 is CASSYEDRGPADTQYF. CDR3 in DNA: TGTGCCAGCAGTTACGAAGACAGGGGGCCGGCAGATACGCAGTATTTT.